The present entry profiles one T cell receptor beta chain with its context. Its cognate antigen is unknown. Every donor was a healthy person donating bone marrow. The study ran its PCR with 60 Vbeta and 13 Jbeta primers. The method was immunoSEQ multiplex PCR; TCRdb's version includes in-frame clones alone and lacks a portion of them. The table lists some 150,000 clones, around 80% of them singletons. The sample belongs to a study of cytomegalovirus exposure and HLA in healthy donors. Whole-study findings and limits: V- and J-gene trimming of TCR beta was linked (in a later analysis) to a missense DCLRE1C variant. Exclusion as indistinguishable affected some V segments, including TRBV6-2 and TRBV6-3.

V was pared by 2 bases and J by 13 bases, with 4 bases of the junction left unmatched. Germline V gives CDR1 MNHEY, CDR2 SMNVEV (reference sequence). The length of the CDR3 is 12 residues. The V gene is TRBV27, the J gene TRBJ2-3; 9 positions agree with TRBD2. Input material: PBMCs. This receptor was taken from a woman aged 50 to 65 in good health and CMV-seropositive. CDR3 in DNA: TGTGCCAGCAGTTTAACGGGACTAGCCGAGTATTTT. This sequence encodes CASSLTGLAEYF.